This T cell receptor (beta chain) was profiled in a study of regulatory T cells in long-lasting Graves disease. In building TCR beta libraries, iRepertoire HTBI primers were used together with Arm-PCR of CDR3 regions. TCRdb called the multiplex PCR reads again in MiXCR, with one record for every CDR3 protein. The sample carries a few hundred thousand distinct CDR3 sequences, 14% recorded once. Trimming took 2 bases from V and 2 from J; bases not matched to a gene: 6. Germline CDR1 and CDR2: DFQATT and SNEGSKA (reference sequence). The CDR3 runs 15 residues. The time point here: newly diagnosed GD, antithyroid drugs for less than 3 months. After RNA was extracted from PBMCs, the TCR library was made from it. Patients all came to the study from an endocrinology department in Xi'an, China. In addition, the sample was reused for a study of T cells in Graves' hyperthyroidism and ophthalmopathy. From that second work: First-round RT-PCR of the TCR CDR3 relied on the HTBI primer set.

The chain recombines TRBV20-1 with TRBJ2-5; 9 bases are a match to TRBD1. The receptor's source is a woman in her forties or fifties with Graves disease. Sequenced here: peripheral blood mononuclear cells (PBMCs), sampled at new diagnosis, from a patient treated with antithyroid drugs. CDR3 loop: CSARSGTGNQETQYF. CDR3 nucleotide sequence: TGCAGTGCTAGATCCGGGACAGGGAATCAAGAGACCCAGTACTTC.